What follows is one TCR beta chain and its context. Its antigen is not identified. This sample also contains other DNA sequences that code for the same CDR3. The data were produced by immunoSEQ multiplex PCR, yet TCRdb's version contains in-frame clones alone and is incomplete. The profile shows about 1.5 million clones, approximately 96% of them singletons. CDR1 is KGHSH and CDR2 is LQKENI in the germline V gene. The CDR3 totals 14 residues. Trimming took off 3 bases at V and 2 bases at J, with 10 bases between the two ends. The record originates from a study of shared clonotypes between healthy human individuals. Points from the study as a whole: In the sorted subsets, rarefaction showed sequencing was incomplete despite large depth. Sampling covered nothing but blood. Tissue TCR repertoires likely differ from those found in blood.

Each donor was a Caucasian adult residing in Nashville, Tennessee. Negatively enriched CD4+ T cells were divided by CD45RA into naive and memory. The genes are TRBV18 and TRBJ1-1, with a weak D call TRBD1 (5 bases). The sample consisted of naive CD4+ T cells sorted from blood. The subset denotes: CD45RA+ positively selected. This receptor was obtained from a man aged 25-40 years in good health. CDR3 bases: TGTGCCAGCTCACCCCTCGGGGGAAACACTGAAGCTTTCTTT. Translated, it gives CASSPLGGNTEAFF.